Reported below is one TCR beta chain. Antigen specificity is unknown. CD8 cells classed as naive were CD45RO-negative and positively selected for CCR7, excluding terminally differentiated effector memory CD45RA+ cells. The data were obtained in a study of shared clonotypes between healthy human individuals. For the study at large: A donor's plate count was three for CD4 naive and three for CD4 memory; CD8 naive had two and CD8 memory one.

Over several immunoSEQ plates, each subset's genomic DNA was distributed in even portions. This table comes from immunoSEQ multiplex PCR, and its TCRdb copy is limited to in-frame clones, with some not included. The sample holds about 2.2 million clones, about 93% seen once. CDR1 is SGHTA and CDR2 is FQGNSA in the germline V gene. The CDR3 length is 16 residues. V gave up 5 bases and J gave up 6 bases; unmatched junction bases: 9. The study's findings and limits: It was only blood that was sampled, and tissue repertoires likely differ.

The source of this sequence is a man aged 18 to 29 in good health. Some clones in this sample may be carry-over from other donors' samples. The chain uses TRBV7-2 and TRBJ1-4; 10 positions agree with TRBD1. Sample: naive CD8+ T cells from PBMCs. In nucleotides, the CDR3 is TGTGCCAGCAGCCTCTCGAGACAGGGGGCAGATGAAAAACTGTTTTTT. It yields the protein CASSLSRQGADEKLFF.